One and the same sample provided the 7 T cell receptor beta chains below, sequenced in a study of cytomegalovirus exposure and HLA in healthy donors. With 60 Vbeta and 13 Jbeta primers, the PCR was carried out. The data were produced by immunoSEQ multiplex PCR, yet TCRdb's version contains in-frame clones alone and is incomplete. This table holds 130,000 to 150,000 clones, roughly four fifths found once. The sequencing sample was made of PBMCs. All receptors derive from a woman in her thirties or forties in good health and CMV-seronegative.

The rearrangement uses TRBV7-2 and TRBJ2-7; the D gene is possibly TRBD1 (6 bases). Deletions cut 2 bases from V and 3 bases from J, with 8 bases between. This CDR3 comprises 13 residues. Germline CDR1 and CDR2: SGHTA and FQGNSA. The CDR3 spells CASSLRGNYEQYF. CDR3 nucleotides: TGTGCCAGCAGCTTAAGGGGGAACTACGAGCAGTACTTC.

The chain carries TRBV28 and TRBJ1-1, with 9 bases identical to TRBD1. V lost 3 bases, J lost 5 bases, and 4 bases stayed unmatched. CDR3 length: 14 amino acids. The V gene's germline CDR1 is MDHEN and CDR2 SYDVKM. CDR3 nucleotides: TGTGCCAGCAGTTTTACGACAGGGGGTACTGAAGCTTTCTTT. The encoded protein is CASSFTTGGTEAFF. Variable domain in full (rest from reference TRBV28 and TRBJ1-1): DVKVTQSSRYLVKRTGEKVFLECVQDMDHENMFWYRQDPGLGLRLIYFSYDVKMKEKGDIPEGYSVSREKKERFSLILESASTNQTSMYLCASSFTTGGTEAFFGQGTRLTVV.

CDR3 bases: TGCGCCAGCAGCCAAGTGGGGACAGGGAGTGCAACTAATGAAAAACTGTTTTTT. Translating it yields CASSQVGTGSATNEKLFF. The rearrangement links TRBV4-1 to TRBJ1-4; 9 bases map to TRBD1. CDR1 MGHRA and CDR2 YSYEKL come from the germline V gene. This CDR3 spans 18 amino acids. The V gene end was trimmed by 1 base and the J gene end by 0 bases; junction bases not matched to a gene: 6.

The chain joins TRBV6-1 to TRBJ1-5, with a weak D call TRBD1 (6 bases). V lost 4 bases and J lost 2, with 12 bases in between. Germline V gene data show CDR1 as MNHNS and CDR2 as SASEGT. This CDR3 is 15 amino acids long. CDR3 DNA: TGTGCCAGCAGTGGCAGGGGCGCGGGCAATCAGCCCCAGCATTTT. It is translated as CASSGRGAGNQPQHF.

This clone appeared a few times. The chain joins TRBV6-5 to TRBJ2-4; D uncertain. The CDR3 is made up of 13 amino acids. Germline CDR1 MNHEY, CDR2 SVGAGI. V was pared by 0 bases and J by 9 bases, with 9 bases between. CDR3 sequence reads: CASSYSKPSIQYF. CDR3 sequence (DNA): TGTGCCAGCAGTTACTCGAAGCCTAGCATTCAGTACTTC.

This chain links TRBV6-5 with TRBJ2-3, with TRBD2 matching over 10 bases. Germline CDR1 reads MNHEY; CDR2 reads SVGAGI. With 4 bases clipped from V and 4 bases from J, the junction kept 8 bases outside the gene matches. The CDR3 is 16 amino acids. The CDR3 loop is CASSLNSGGLADTQYF. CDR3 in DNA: TGTGCCAGCAGTTTGAATAGCGGGGGGCTGGCAGATACGCAGTATTTT.

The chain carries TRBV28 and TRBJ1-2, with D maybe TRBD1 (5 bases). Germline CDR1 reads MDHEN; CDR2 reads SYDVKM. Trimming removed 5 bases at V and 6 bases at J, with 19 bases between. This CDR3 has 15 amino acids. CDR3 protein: CASSPNPGWLHGYTF. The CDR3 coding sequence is TGTGCCAGCAGTCCAAATCCAGGGTGGCTACATGGCTACACCTTC.